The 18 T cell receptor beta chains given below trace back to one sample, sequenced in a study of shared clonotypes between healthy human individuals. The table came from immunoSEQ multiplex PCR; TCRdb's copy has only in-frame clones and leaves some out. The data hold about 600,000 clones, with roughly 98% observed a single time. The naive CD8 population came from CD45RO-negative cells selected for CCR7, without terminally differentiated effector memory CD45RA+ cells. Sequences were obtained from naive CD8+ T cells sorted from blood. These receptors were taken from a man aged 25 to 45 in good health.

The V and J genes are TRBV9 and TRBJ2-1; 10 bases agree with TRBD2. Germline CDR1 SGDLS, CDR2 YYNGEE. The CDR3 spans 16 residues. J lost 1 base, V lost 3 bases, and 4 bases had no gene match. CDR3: CASSARTSGSYNEQFF. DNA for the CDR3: TGTGCCAGCAGCGCAAGGACTAGCGGTTCCTACAATGAGCAGTTCTTC.

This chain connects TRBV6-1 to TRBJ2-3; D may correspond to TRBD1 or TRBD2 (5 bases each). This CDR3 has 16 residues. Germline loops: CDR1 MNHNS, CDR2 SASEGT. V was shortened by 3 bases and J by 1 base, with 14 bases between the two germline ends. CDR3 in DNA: TGTGCCAGCAGTGACGGGACCGGCCGGCGCACAGATACGCAGTATTTT. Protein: CASSDGTGRRTDTQYF.

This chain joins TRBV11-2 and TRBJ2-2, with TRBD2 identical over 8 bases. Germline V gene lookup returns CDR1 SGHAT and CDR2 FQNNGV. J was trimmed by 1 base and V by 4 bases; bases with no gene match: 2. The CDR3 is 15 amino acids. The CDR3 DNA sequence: TGTGCCAGCAGCTCTCTAGCGGGGAACACCGGGGAGCTGTTTTTT. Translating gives CASSSLAGNTGELFF. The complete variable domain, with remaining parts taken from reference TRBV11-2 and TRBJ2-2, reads EAGVAQSPRYKIIEKRQSVAFWCNPISGHATLYWYQQILGQGPKLLIQFQNNGVVDDSQLPKDRFSAERLKGVDSTLKIQPAKLEDSAVYLCASSSLAGNTGELFFGEGSRLTVL.

The CDR3 here is CSVAGTSGRAGNEQFF. CDR3 nucleotides: TGCAGCGTAGCCGGGACTAGCGGGAGGGCCGGGAATGAGCAGTTCTTC. This chain uses TRBV29-1 with TRBJ2-1; 16 bases fit TRBD2. This CDR3 is 16 amino acids long. CDR1 is SQVTM, CDR2 ANQGSEA, per germline. V shed 6 bases, J shed 7 bases, and the junction held 9 bases outside the gene matches.

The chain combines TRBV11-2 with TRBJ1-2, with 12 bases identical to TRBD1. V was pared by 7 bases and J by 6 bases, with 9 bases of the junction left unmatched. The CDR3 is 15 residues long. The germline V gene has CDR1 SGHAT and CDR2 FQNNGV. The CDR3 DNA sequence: TGTGCCAGCACCGAAACCGGGACAGGGGGCGATGGCTACACCTTC. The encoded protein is CASTETGTGGDGYTF.

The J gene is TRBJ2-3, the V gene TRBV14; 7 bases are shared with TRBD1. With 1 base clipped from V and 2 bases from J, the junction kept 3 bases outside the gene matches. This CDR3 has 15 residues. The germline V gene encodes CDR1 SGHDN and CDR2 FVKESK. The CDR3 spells CASSQVGGPTDTQYF. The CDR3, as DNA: TGTGCCAGCAGCCAAGTAGGGGGCCCCACAGATACGCAGTATTTT.

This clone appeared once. Here the CDR3 reads CASSFGGSIQYF. As DNA, the CDR3 is TGTGCCAGCAGTTTTGGGGGGAGCATTCAGTACTTC. The chain has TRBV28 and TRBJ2-4; D possibly corresponds to TRBD2 (6 bases). Trimming left V 3 bases short and J 9 bases short, with 9 bases between. In germline, CDR1 is MDHEN, CDR2 SYDVKM. The CDR3 sequence is 12 residues long.

Here the CDR3 reads CASRRSDGLAGVETQYF. DNA for the CDR3: TGTGCCAGCAGACGATCCGACGGACTAGCGGGAGTAGAGACCCAGTACTTC. The chain is built from TRBV5-6 and TRBJ2-5, with TRBD2 matching 13 bases. V lost 5 bases to trimming and J lost 4 bases; unmatched junction nucleotides: 11. The CDR3 has 17 residues. CDR1 and CDR2 from the germline V gene are SGHDT and YYEEEE.

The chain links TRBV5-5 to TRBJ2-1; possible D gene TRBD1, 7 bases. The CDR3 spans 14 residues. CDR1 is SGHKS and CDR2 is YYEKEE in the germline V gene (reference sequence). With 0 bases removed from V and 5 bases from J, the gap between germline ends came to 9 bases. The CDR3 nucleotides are TGTGCCAGCAGCTTGGTCAGGGGGGACAATGAGCAGTTCTTC. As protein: CASSLVRGDNEQFF.

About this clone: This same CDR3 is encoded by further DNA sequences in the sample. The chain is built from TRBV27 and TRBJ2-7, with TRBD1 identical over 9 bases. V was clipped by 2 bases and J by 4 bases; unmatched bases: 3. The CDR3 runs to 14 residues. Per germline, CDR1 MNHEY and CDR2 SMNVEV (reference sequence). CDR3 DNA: TGTGCCAGCAGTTTAACAGGGGGCGGGTACGAGCAGTACTTC. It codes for CASSLTGGGYEQYF.

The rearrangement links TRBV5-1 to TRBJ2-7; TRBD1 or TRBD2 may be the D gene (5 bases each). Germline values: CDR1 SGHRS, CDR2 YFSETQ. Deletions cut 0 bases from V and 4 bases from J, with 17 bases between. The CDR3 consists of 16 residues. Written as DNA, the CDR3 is TGCGCCAGCAGCTTGGACAGGTCCTGGGGACCTTACGAGCAGTACTTC. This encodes CASSLDRSWGPYEQYF. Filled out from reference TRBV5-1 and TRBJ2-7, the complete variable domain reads KAGVTQTPRYLIKTRGQQVTLSCSPISGHRSVSWYQQTPGQGLQFLFEYFSETQRNKGNFPGRFSGRQFSNSRSEMNVSTLELGDSALYLCASSLDRSWGPYEQYFGPGTRLTVT.

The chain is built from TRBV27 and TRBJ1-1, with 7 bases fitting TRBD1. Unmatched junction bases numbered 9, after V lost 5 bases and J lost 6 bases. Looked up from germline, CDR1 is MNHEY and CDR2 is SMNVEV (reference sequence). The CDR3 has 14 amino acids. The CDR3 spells CASSERQGWAEAFF. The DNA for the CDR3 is TGTGCCAGCAGTGAAAGACAGGGTTGGGCTGAAGCTTTCTTT.

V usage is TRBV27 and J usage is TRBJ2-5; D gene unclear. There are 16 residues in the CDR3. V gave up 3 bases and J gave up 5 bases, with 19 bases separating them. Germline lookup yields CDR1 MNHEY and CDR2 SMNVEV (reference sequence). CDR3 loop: CASSFRGSYDKETQYF. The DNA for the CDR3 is TGTGCCAGCAGTTTCCGTGGGTCCTATGATAAGGAGACCCAGTACTTC.

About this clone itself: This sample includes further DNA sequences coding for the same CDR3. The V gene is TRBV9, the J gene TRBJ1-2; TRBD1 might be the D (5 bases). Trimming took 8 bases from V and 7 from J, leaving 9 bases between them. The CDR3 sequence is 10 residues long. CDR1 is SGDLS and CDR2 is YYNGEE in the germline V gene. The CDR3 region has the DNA TGTGCCAGTACCGGGACTGGCTACACCTTC. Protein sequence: CASTGTGYTF.

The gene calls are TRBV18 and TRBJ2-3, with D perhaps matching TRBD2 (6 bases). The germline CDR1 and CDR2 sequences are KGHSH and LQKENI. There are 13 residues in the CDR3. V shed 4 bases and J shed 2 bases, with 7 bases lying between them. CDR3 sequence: CASSRDFTDTQYF. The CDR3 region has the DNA TGTGCCAGCTCACGGGACTTCACAGATACGCAGTATTTT.

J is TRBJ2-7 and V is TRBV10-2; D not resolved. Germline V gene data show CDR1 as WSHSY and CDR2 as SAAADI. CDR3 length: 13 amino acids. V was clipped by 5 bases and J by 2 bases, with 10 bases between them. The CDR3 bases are TGCGCCAGCAGTCCCCTGGGAACCTACGAGCAGTACTTC. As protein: CASSPLGTYEQYF.

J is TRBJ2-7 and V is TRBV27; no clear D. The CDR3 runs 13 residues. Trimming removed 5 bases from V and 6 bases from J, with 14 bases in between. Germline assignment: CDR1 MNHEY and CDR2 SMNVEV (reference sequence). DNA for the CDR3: TGTGCCAGCAGTCCTAGGTTAGGCCGCGAGCAGTACTTC. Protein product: CASSPRLGREQYF.

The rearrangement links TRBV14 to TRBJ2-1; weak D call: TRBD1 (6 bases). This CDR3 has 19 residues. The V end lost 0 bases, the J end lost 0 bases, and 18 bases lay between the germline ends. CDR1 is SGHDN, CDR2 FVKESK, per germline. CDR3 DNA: TGTGCCAGCAGCCAAGAAAATACAAGGACAGCTTACTCCTACAATGAGCAGTTCTTC. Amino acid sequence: CASSQENTRTAYSYNEQFF.